This TCR beta chain was obtained from a study of T cells in women clearing cervical HPV infection. The protocol was immunoSEQ multiplex PCR, while the TCRdb copy is restricted to in-frame clones and leaves out a portion. This sample's clone table lists 30,000 to 35,000 clones. With regard to this clone: Its antigen is currently unknown. The read gets to within 3 residues of the CDR3 end, and the germline J gene fills in the rest.

The CDR3 extends over 14 amino acids. V gave up 5 bases and J gave up 0 bases; unmatched junction bases: 3. From germline, CDR1 is SGHAT and CDR2 FQNNGV. Whole-study findings and limits: Effector/memory and HPV-specific T cells were not isolated, and association timing is unknown. Unknown T-cell numbers per sample may underlie the richness differences.

The sequence was collected from a woman between 18 and 70 years old with a cervical HPV16 infection that either progressed to CIN3+ or cleared (not recorded which). The sample was blood buffy coat. The V call is TRBV11-2, the J call TRBJ1-1; 7 positions match TRBD1. CDR3 sequence: CASSPTGMNTEAFF. The part of the CDR3 DNA that was read is TGTGCCAGCAGCCCGACAGGGATGAACACTGAA.